This T cell receptor beta chain was captured by sequencing in a study of OX40 agonist ivuxolimab in advanced cancers. Looking at the study overall: Every 2 weeks, patients received ivuxolimab intravenously, dosed at 0.01 to 10 mg/kg. It was permissible to have had prior anti-PD-1, anti-PD-L1 or anti-CTLA-4 therapy, and around 41% had some. Study-wide results and caveats: More expanded clones were found, on average, in CD8+ than in CD4+ T cells.

The CDR3 has 13 amino acids. V was clipped by 0 bases and J by 10 bases, with 11 bases between them. Germline assignment: CDR1 SGHNT and CDR2 YYREEE (reference sequence). The method was immunoSEQ multiplex PCR; TCRdb's version includes in-frame clones alone and lacks a portion of them. The table records about 57,000 clones, just under 95% of them present only once. As to this clone: Its target is not known.

The receptor was derived from an adult with an advanced solid tumor such as melanoma, head and neck, liver or kidney cancer. The V and J genes are TRBV5-4 and TRBJ2-1; D gene unclear. This material consisted of CD4+ or CD8+ T cells sorted from blood, taken in a trial of the OX40 agonist ivuxolimab. The CDR3, as DNA: TGTGCCAGCAGCTTGGACATTCCGCAGGAGCAGTTCTTC. As protein: CASSLDIPQEQFF.